This record looks at one TCR beta chain sequence and its context. The target antigen is unknown. Method: immunoSEQ multiplex PCR; TCRdb's copy keeps in-frame clones and lacks some. The sample carries roughly 100,000 clones, around 92% recorded once. The CDR3 extends over 17 amino acids. V was clipped by 2 bases and J by 0 bases; unmatched bases: 6. Germline values: CDR1 MNHNS, CDR2 SASEGT. This entry comes from a study of graft-versus-host responses after intestinal transplantation. About the research overall: Every transplant recipient was induced with anti-thymocyte globulin, then maintained on tacrolimus and steroids for about 3 years.

Findings and limits, study-wide: High graft-versus-host to host-versus-graft T cell clonal ratios marked allografts of patients with graft-donor macrochimerism.

Sequencing used unstimulated CD8+ T cells sorted from spleen or lymph node cells, obtained before transplant. The chain uses TRBV6-1 and TRBJ1-1; 10 bases agree with TRBD1. The sequence was obtained from a human donor who was the organ donor for an intestinal transplant. The CDR3 bases are TGTGCCAGCAGTGAATTCGGACAGGGGGGGATGAACACTGAAGCTTTCTTT. Protein: CASSEFGQGGMNTEAFF.